The 14 T cell receptor beta chains below come from one sample, sequenced in a study of blood T cell repertoires in COVID-19. Here immunoSEQ multiplex PCR was the method, and the copy in TCRdb shows in-frame clones only, minus some. The table has 310,000 or so clones, 70% to 90% seen once. Sequencing was done on a sample of PBMCs or T cells enriched from blood (not recorded which). The receptors come from a woman in her 40s who had recovered from COVID-19.

The chain recombines TRBV28 with TRBJ2-5; tentatively, D is TRBD2 (5 bases). Trimming took off 3 bases at V and 1 base at J, with 9 bases between the two ends. This CDR3 contains 14 residues. Germline CDR1 MDHEN, CDR2 SYDVKM. The CDR3 region is CASSFGNPQETQYF. CDR3 nucleotides: TGTGCCAGCAGTTTCGGGAATCCCCAAGAGACCCAGTACTTC.

V is TRBV6-2 or TRBV6-3 and J is TRBJ2-3; D call uncertain. CDR3 length equals 12 residues. V was shortened by 0 bases and J by 7 bases, with 5 bases between the two germline ends. The V gene's germline CDR1 is MNHEY and CDR2 SVGEGT. CDR3 in DNA: TGTGCCAGCAGTTACTCTAGCAATACGCAGTATTTT. Residues: CASSYSSNTQYF.

This chain uses TRBV19 with TRBJ1-5; 7 nucleotides line up with TRBD1. The CDR3 has 16 residues. Trimming cost V 5 bases and J 3 bases; bases outside gene matches: 10. Germline V gives CDR1 LNHDA, CDR2 SQIVND (reference sequence). CDR3 sequence: CASSPRDRGFNQPQHF. CDR3 coding DNA: TGTGCCAGTAGTCCCCGGGACAGAGGATTCAATCAGCCCCAGCATTTT.

Notes on this clone: One end of the junction is discordant with germline, which a read error may explain. The V call is TRBV5-1, the J call TRBJ2-7; tentative D call: TRBD2 (6 bases). This CDR3 is built from 13 residues. Germline CDR1 and CDR2: SGHRS and YFSETQ. CDR3 bases: TGCGCCAGCAGCTTGGCCTTAGGAAGTGGGGGGAACTTC. The encoded protein is CASSLALGSGGNF.

The chain has TRBV28 and TRBJ1-1, with 10 bases lining up with TRBD1. The CDR3 length is 15 residues. V shed 4 bases and J 4 bases; nucleotides not matched to a gene: 6. Per the germline V gene, CDR1 is MDHEN and CDR2 is SYDVKM. The CDR3 DNA reads TGTGCCAGCAGTTGGACAGGGGGGAAGTTCACTGAAGCTTTCTTT. It is translated as CASSWTGGKFTEAFF.

The chain has TRBV24-1 and TRBJ2-5, with 10 bases that match TRBD1. Germline values: CDR1 KGHDR, CDR2 SFDVKD. The trim removed 4 bases at V and 3 bases at J, leaving 4 bases unmatched. The CDR3 length is 15 residues. The DNA for the CDR3 is TGTGCCACCAGTGACCCGACAGGGGGCGAAGAGACCCAGTACTTC. It codes for CATSDPTGGEETQYF.

Only a few counts were recorded for this clone. This chain connects TRBV5-6 to TRBJ2-1, with 7 bases fitting TRBD2. Germline-derived CDR1 and CDR2 are SGHDT and YYEEEE. V was pared by 1 base and J by 6 bases, with 7 bases of the junction left unmatched. The CDR3 has 15 residues. In DNA form, the CDR3 reads TGTGCCAGCAGCTTGAGGGTAGCGGGCTTCAATGAGCAGTTCTTC. Amino acids: CASSLRVAGFNEQFF.

J is TRBJ2-1 and V is TRBV5-4; 11 positions agree with TRBD1. The CDR3 is made up of 16 amino acids. Germline CDR1 is SGHNT and CDR2 is YYREEE (reference sequence). With V trimmed by 4 bases and J by 7 bases, 10 bases remained unmatched. CDR3 amino acids: CASSGIGTGGRNEQFF. The CDR3 DNA follows: TGTGCCAGCAGCGGGATCGGGACAGGGGGTCGAAATGAGCAGTTCTTC.

V and J are TRBV4-3 and TRBJ2-3; D call uncertain. The CDR3 runs to 13 residues. CDR1 LGHNA and CDR2 YSLEER come from the germline V gene. Trimming took off 0 bases at V and 5 bases at J, with 6 bases between the two ends. CDR3: CASSQDPRDTQYF. CDR3 DNA: TGCGCCAGCAGCCAAGATCCCCGAGATACGCAGTATTTT.

The chain uses TRBV28 and TRBJ1-2; weak D call: TRBD1 (5 bases). The V gene lost 3 bases and the J gene lost 7 bases, with 15 bases spanning the gap. There are 14 residues in the CDR3. Germline CDR1 MDHEN, CDR2 SYDVKM. CDR3 protein: CASSLGQGRSGYTF. For the CDR3, the DNA is TGTGCCAGCAGTTTGGGGCAGGGTCGCAGTGGCTACACCTTC.

This chain uses TRBV4-3 with TRBJ2-5; D not certain. The CDR3 consists of 14 residues. CDR1 and CDR2 (germline): LGHNA, YSLEER. The V and J ends lost 1 base and 2 bases respectively, with 8 bases between them. CDR3 nucleotides: TGCGCCAGCAGCCAAGGTGCGGTACAAGAGACCCAGTACTTC. It encodes CASSQGAVQETQYF.

A single count supports this clone. The chain has TRBV7-9 and TRBJ2-2; 9 nucleotides agree with TRBD1. The CDR3 totals 14 residues. Germline V gives CDR1 SEHNR, CDR2 FQNEAQ (reference sequence). The junction had 3 bases not matched to a gene; V was cut back by 4 bases and J by 6 bases. The CDR3: CASSYRGRSGELFF. The CDR3 DNA sequence: TGTGCCAGCAGCTACAGGGGGCGATCCGGGGAGCTGTTTTTT.

The V and J genes are TRBV20-1 and TRBJ2-7; 9 positions match TRBD1. This CDR3 has 14 amino acids. V shed 6 bases, J shed 5 bases, and the junction held 11 bases outside the gene matches. Germline CDR1 DFQATT, CDR2 SNEGSKA (reference sequence). CDR3 sequence: CSASTGTGKDEQYF. The DNA for the CDR3 is TGCAGTGCCAGTACCGGGACAGGGAAAGACGAGCAGTACTTC.

Regarding this clone: At one of its ends the junction is not consistent with the germline gene, which may arise from a read error. This chain uses TRBV7-9 with TRBJ1-2, with 8 bases fitting TRBD1. The CDR3 is 14 residues long. Per germline, CDR1 SEHNR and CDR2 FQNEAQ (reference sequence). The DNA for the CDR3 is TGTGCCAGCAGCTTTGACTGGACAGGGAGGGACCTGGACTTC. Encoded protein: CASSFDWTGRDLDF.